This TCR beta chain was profiled in a study of blood T cell repertoires in COVID-19. Study at large: Acute and convalescent COVID-19 samples came from the United States, Italy and Spain. In each case, the material was cDNA or gDNA derived from T cells, B-cell-depleted T cells, or PBMCs.

V lost 4 bases and J lost 0, with 8 bases in between. The CDR3 has 14 amino acids. Germline V gene data show CDR1 as SGHRS and CDR2 as YFSETQ. The repertoire was sequenced with immunoSEQ multiplex PCR; TCRdb's copy has only in-frame clones and lacks some. The data hold 250,000 to 350,000 clones, with 88% observed a single time. Material for sequencing was peripheral blood. This receptor was taken from a woman aged 45 to 65 with active or convalescent COVID-19. This chain links TRBV5-1 with TRBJ1-3; tentative D call: TRBD1 (5 bases). The CDR3 reads CASSGGNSGNTIYF. The CDR3 nucleotides are TGCGCCAGCAGCGGGGGGAACTCTGGAAACACCATATATTTT.